This T cell receptor beta chain was sequenced for a study of spatial heterogeneity in lung cancer. At least ten counts were recorded for this clonotype. As yet, its antigen is unknown. Because this beta chain is a stray read in a library intended to capture alpha chains, its abundance should not be given much weight. TCRdb ran MiXCR on the 5' RACE reads and lists one entry per CDR3 protein. The sample includes around 9,700 distinct CDR3 sequences, about 8% of them seen just once. The CDR3 covers 14 residues. Losses at the gene ends were 6 bases for V and 5 bases for J; bases not matched to a gene: 8. Study-level results: Counts of expanded intratumoral alpha and beta TCRs tracked tumor mutation counts. Coverage of tumor T cells, an estimated figure, was about 7.1% for alpha and approximately 12% for beta chains.

Time point noted: sample taken at primary tumor resection. Whole RNA, isolated from tumor, nontumor lung or frozen PBMC, was sequenced without prior sorting. The source was lung tumor tissue, collected at surgery. The TCR comes from a female donor with early-stage non-small cell lung cancer. The chain combines TRBV12-3 or TRBV12-4 with TRBJ1-1; TRBD1 agrees at 8 bases. This CDR3 is CASSPTGDNTEAFF. As DNA, the CDR3 is TGTGCCAGCAGCCCGACAGGGGATAATACTGAAGCTTTCTTT.